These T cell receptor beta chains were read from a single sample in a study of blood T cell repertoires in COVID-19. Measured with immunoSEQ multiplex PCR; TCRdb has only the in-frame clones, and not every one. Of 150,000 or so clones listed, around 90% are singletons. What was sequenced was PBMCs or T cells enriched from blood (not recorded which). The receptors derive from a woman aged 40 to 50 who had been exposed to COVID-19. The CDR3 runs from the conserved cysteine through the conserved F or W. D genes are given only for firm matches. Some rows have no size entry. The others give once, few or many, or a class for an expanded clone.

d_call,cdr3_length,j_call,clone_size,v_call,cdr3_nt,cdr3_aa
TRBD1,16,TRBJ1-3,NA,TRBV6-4,TGTGCCAGCAGTGACTCGGGACAGAGCTCTGGAAACACCATATATTTT,CASSDSGQSSGNTIYF
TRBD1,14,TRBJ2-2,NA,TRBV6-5,TGTGCCAGCACCCCAGGACAGGGTACCGGGGAGCTGTTTTTT,CASTPGQGTGELFF
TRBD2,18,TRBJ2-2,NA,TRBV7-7,TGTGCCAGCAGCGGAAGCGGGGGGCCCCACGCGAACACCGGGGAGCTGTTTTTT,CASSGSGGPHANTGELFF
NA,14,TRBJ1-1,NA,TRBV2,TGTGCCAGCAGTGAAGCGGTGATGCGAGGTGAAGCTTTCTTT,CASSEAVMRGEAFF
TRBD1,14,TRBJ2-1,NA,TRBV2,TGTGCCAGCAGTGTCGGACAGGGTGGCAATGAGCAGTTCTTC,CASSVGQGGNEQFF
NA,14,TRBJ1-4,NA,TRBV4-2,TGTGCCAGCAGCCATGGGGGGACTAATGAAAAACTGTTTTTT,CASSHGGTNEKLFF
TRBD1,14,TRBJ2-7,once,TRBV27,TGTGCCAGCAGTTTAGGAAGACAGGGGTACGAGCAGTACTTC,CASSLGRQGYEQYF
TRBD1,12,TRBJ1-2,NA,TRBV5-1,TGCGCCAGCAGCTGGACAGGGAACGGCTACACCTTC,CASSWTGNGYTF
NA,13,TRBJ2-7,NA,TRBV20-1,TGCAGTGCTAGTCCCGGCGGACCAGGGGAGCAGTACTTC,CSASPGGPGEQYF
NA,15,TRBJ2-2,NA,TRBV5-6,TGTGCCAGCAGCTTGCAGGGTTGGAACACCGGGGAGCTGTTTTTT,CASSLQGWNTGELFF
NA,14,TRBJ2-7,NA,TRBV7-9,TGTGCCAGCAGCCGGTCTAGCGCGTCCTACGAGCAGTACTTC,CASSRSSASYEQYF
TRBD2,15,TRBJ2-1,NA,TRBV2,TGTGCCAGCAGTCTTAGCGGGAGTACGGACAATGAGCAGTTCTTC,CASSLSGSTDNEQFF
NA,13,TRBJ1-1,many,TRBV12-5,TGTGCTAGTGGGGGCGTTATGAACACTGAAGCTTTCTTT,CASGGVMNTEAFF
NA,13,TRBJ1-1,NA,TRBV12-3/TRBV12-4,TGTGCCAGCAGTTCTACAGGGCGGGCTGAAGCTTTCTTT,CASSSTGRAEAFF
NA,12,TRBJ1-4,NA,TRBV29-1,TGCAGCGCCAGGGAGGCTAATGAAAAACTGTTTTTT,CSAREANEKLFF
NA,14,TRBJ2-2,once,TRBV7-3,TGTGCCAGCGAAGCCCCGAGTGGCACCGGGGAGCTGTTTTTT,CASEAPSGTGELFF
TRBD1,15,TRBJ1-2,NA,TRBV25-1,TGTGCCAGCAGTGAATATACCAGGGGGGAATATGGCTACACCTTC,CASSEYTRGEYGYTF
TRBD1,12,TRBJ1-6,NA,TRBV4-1,TGCCCCAAGGACAGGGATAATTCACCCCTCCACTTT,CPKDRDNSPLHF
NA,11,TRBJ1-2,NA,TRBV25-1,TGTGCCAGCAGTGTTGGGAGTGGCTACACCTTC,CASSVGSGYTF
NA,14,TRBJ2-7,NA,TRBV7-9,TGTGCCAGCAGTAATACCCCCAGGACATACGAGCAGTACTTC,CASSNTPRTYEQYF
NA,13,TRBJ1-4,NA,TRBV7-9,TGTGCCAGCACCCCAGCAGGGGATGAAAAACTGTTTTTT,CASTPAGDEKLFF
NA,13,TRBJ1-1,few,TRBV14,TGTGCCAGCAGCCAGGAGATGAACACTGAAGCTTTCTTT,CASSQEMNTEAFF
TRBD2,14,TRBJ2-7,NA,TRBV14,TGTGCCAGCCAGAGGGGCGGGAGCTCCTACGAGCAGTACTTC,CASQRGGSSYEQYF
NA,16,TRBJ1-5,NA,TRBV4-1,TGCGCCAGCAGCCAAGGACGAGGGTTAAGCAATCAGCCCCAGCATTTT,CASSQGRGLSNQPQHF
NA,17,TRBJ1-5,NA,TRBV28,TGTGCCAGCAGTTTAAGCGGAGGGGTGAGAGCCAATCAGCCCCAGCATTTT,CASSLSGGVRANQPQHF
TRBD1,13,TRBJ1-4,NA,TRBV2,TGTGCCAGCAGCGGGACAGGGGAGGAAAAACTGTTTTTT,CASSGTGEEKLFF
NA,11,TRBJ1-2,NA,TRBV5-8,TGTGCCAGCATTCGTCCAGGGAGCTACACCTTC,CASIRPGSYTF
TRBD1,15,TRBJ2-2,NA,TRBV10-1,TGCGCCAGCATAACACAGGGGTGGTTGGCCGGGGAGCTGTTTTTT,CASITQGWLAGELFF
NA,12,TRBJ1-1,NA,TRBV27,TGTGCCAGCAGTTCAGGGGTGACTGAAGCTTTCTTT,CASSSGVTEAFF
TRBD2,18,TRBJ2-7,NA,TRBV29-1,TGCAGCGTTGAAGATGATTCCGGGACTAGCGGAGGGGCCTACGAGCAGTACTTC,CSVEDDSGTSGGAYEQYF
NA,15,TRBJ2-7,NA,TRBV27,TGTGCCAGCAGTGCCCGAGACTTCTCCGCCTACGAGCAGTACTTC,CASSARDFSAYEQYF
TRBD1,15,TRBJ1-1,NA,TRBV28,TGTGCCAGCAGACCAACACAGGGGGCGCGGACTGAAGCTTTCTTT,CASRPTQGARTEAFF
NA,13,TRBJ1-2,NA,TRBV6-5,TGTGCCAGCAGTTATCTGACAGATTTTGGCTACACCTTC,CASSYLTDFGYTF
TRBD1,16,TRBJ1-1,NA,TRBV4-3,TGCGCCAGCAGCCAAGTTTATGACAGGGGGTACACTGAAGCTTTCTTT,CASSQVYDRGYTEAFF
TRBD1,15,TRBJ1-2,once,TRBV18,TGTGCCAGCTCACCAGGGACAGGGGACGACTATGGCTACACCTTC,CASSPGTGDDYGYTF
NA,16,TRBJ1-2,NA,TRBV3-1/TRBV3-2,TGTGCCAGCAGTAGGGGGACACATCCTTCGTTCTATGGCTACACCTTC,CASSRGTHPSFYGYTF
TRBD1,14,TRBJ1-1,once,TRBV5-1,TGCGCCAGCAGCGAGCGACAGGGGATCACTGAAGCTTTCTTT,CASSERQGITEAFF
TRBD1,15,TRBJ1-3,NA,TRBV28,TGTGCCAGCAGTACCCCGGGACAGACTGGAAACACCATATATTTT,CASSTPGQTGNTIYF
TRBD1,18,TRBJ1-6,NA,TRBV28,TGTGCCAGCAGCTCGCCCGGACAGGGGGCTTCTTATAATTCACCCCTCCACTTT,CASSSPGQGASYNSPLHF
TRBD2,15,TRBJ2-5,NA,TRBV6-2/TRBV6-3,TGTGCCAGCAGCCCCTCAGCGGGGCTACAAGAGACCCAGTACTTC,CASSPSAGLQETQYF
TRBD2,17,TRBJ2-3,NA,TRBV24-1,TGTGCCACCAGCGGGCCCGACCCGGGAGGGGGAAGAGATACGCAGTATTTT,CATSGPDPGGGRDTQYF
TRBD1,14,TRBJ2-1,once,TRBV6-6,TGTGCCAGCAGCCACGGACAGGACTACAATGAGCAGTTCTTC,CASSHGQDYNEQFF
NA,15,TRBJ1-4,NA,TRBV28,TGTGCCAGCAGTTTATCCAGGGTGGGAAATGAAAAACTGTTTTTT,CASSLSRVGNEKLFF
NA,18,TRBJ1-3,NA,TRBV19,TGTGCCAGTAGTATAGACCGTTATTCATGGGGGCCTGGAAACACCATATATTTT,CASSIDRYSWGPGNTIYF
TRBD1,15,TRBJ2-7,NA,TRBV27,TGTGCCAGCAGTTTTCGACAGGGAGACTCCTACGAGCAGTACTTC,CASSFRQGDSYEQYF